This T cell receptor beta chain comes out of a study of blood T cell repertoires in COVID-19. Authors' analysis steps: Amplification with reference gene primers provided the estimates of nucleated cell counts. Clones were sequenced by immunoSEQ multiplex PCR, and TCRdb holds only the in-frame ones, with some missing. The DNA gave D and trimming, while V, J and clone size come from that table. The sample has approximately 94,000 clones, over 75% seen once. Sequenced material: peripheral blood. The source is a man aged 25 to 40 in a cohort sampled during active COVID-19.

DNA of the CDR3: TGTGCCATCAGTCAGACTAGTTACAATGAGCAGTTCTTC. This translates into CAISQTSYNEQFF. V usage is TRBV10-3 and J usage is TRBJ2-1; maybe TRBD2 (6 bases). The CDR3 loop spans 13 amino acids. Trimming stripped 5 bases from V and 4 bases from J, with 9 bases between. Germline V gene data show CDR1 as ENHRY and CDR2 as SYGVKD.